This T cell receptor (beta chain) was captured by sequencing in a study of blood T cell repertoires in COVID-19. Overall study context: Samples taken during acute and convalescent COVID-19 were collected in the United States, Italy and Spain. PBMCs, B-cell-depleted T cells, or T cells were the source of the cDNA or gDNA that made up the material.

Germline V gene lookup returns CDR1 MDHEN and CDR2 SYDVKM. The CDR3 has 13 residues. J lost 6 bases, V lost 2 bases, and 3 bases had no gene match. As processed by the authors: Estimation of nucleated cell counts was performed using reference gene primer amplification. Here immunoSEQ multiplex PCR was the method, and the copy in TCRdb shows in-frame clones only, minus some. D and trimming come from the DNA, and the V and J calls and clone size come from that table. The profile shows about 75,000 clones, around 89% of them singletons. This chain uses TRBV28 with TRBJ1-2, with 7 bases fitting TRBD1. The sequence was collected from a woman between 65 and 79 years old with acute or convalescent COVID-19. The sample consisted of peripheral blood. The CDR3 spells CASSLNRGNGYTF. The CDR3 DNA is TGTGCCAGCAGTTTAAACAGGGGAAATGGCTACACCTTC.